The 26 T cell receptor beta chains given below trace back to one sample, sequenced in a study of OX40 agonist ivuxolimab in advanced cancers. The protocol used for the library was the immunoSEQ multiplex PCR assay. Held by TCRdb, this immuneACCESS table contains in-frame sequences only and omits some clones. Under half of the omission traces to an unresolved V gene where checked; the cause of the rest is unknown. This sample is represented by tens of thousands of clones; around nine tenths of them were singletons. Roughly 1.3% of the sample is held by the ten biggest clonotypes. This sample comprised CD4+ or CD8+ T cells sorted from blood, obtained in a trial of the OX40 agonist ivuxolimab. Receptors were obtained from an adult with an advanced solid tumor such as melanoma, head and neck, liver or kidney cancer.

This sequence joins TRBV5-6 and TRBJ1-2, with TRBD1 matching 9 bases. CDR1 is SGHDT and CDR2 is YYEEEE in the germline V gene. The ends lost 5 bases at V and 2 bases at J; junction bases unmatched: 4. The CDR3 totals 14 residues. CDR3 DNA: TGTGCCAGCAGAACAGGGGGCGCAAACTATGGCTACACCTTC. Translated: CASRTGGANYGYTF.

The V gene is TRBV9, the J gene TRBJ1-1, with TRBD1 matching 9 bases. CDR3 length equals 12 residues. The junction had 5 bases not matched to a gene; V was cut back by 3 bases and J by 11 bases. The V gene's germline CDR1 is SGDLS and CDR2 YYNGEE. CDR3: CASSEVGQGAFF. CDR3 in DNA: TGTGCCAGCAGCGAAGTCGGACAGGGGGCTTTCTTT.

The genes are TRBV7-6 and TRBJ2-1; D unclear. V was shortened by 2 bases and J by 6 bases, with 11 bases between the two germline ends. The CDR3 covers 14 residues. Germline V CDR1 and CDR2: SGHVS, FNYEAQ. CDR3 amino acids: CASSLSGVRNEQFF. CDR3 DNA: TGTGCCAGCAGCTTATCTGGAGTGCGCAATGAGCAGTTCTTC. Filled out from reference TRBV7-6 and TRBJ2-1, the complete variable domain reads GAGVSQSPRYKVTKRGQDVALRCDPISGHVSLYWYRQALGQGPEFLTYFNYEAQQDKSGLPNDRFSAERPEGSISTLTIQRTEQRDSAMYRCASSLSGVRNEQFFGPGTRLTVL.

This clone was seen a single time. J is TRBJ2-1 and V is TRBV5-1; tentatively, D is TRBD1 or TRBD2 (5 bases each). The V gene lost 1 base and the J gene lost 8 bases, with 7 bases spanning the gap. Germline CDR1 is SGHRS and CDR2 is YFSETQ. The length of the CDR3 is 12 residues. This CDR3 is CASSLRGDEQFF. CDR3 in DNA: TGCGCCAGCAGCTTGAGAGGGGATGAGCAGTTCTTC.

The J gene is TRBJ2-5, the V gene TRBV5-1, with D possibly being TRBD1 (5 bases). This CDR3 comprises 16 residues. The V gene lost 0 bases and the J gene lost 5 bases, with 17 bases spanning the gap. Per the germline V gene, CDR1 is SGHRS and CDR2 is YFSETQ. CDR3 loop: CASSLDGAIPLETQYF. The CDR3 DNA is TGCGCCAGCAGCTTGGATGGGGCGATACCCCTGGAGACCCAGTACTTC.

The genes are TRBV20-1 and TRBJ2-3; D possibly uses TRBD1 or TRBD2 (5 bases each). The CDR3 is made up of 11 amino acids. V gave up 3 bases and J gave up 6 bases, with 7 bases separating them. CDR1 is DFQATT and CDR2 is SNEGSKA in the germline V gene (reference sequence). CDR3 bases: TGCAGTGCTAGGGGGACCGATACGCAGTATTTT. It is translated as CSARGTDTQYF.

The genes are TRBV30 and TRBJ2-5; TRBD2 aligns across 9 bases. The CDR3 extends over 16 amino acids. The ends lost 0 bases at V and 1 base at J; junction bases unmatched: 6. The germline gives CDR1 GTSNPN, CDR2 SVGIG (reference sequence). In DNA, the CDR3 is TGTGCCTGGAGTGTGTACCTAGCGGGGTCCCAAGAGACCCAGTACTTC. Translation: CAWSVYLAGSQETQYF.

This chain uses TRBV5-1 with TRBJ2-7; 8 bases are a match to TRBD2. The germline V gene has CDR1 SGHRS and CDR2 YFSETQ. This CDR3 comprises 15 residues. V was pared by 4 bases and J by 4 bases, with 10 bases of the junction left unmatched. The CDR3 loop reads CASSPTSGTHYEQYF. CDR3 nucleotide sequence: TGCGCCAGCAGCCCCACTAGCGGAACTCATTACGAGCAGTACTTC.

The chain combines TRBV6-4 with TRBJ1-6, with 7 bases identical to TRBD1. The CDR3 extends over 15 amino acids. V trimming: 7 bases; J trimming: 3 bases; junction bases outside the gene matches: 6. In germline, CDR1 is MRHNA, CDR2 SNTAGT. CDR3 nucleotide sequence: TGTGCCAGCAAAAGCGACAGGGACTATAATTCACCCCTCCACTTT. Its protein product is CASKSDRDYNSPLHF.

The chain is built from TRBV7-2 and TRBJ2-7, with D perhaps being TRBD1 or TRBD2 (5 bases each). Germline CDR1 SGHTA, CDR2 FQGNSA. Trimming took 1 base from V and 3 from J, leaving 13 bases between them. The CDR3 totals 15 residues. The CDR3 sequence: CASSLDMMGVYEQYF. CDR3 DNA sequence: TGTGCCAGCAGCTTAGATATGATGGGGGTCTACGAGCAGTACTTC.

This chain uses TRBV28 with TRBJ1-5; 7 nucleotides match TRBD1. V trimming: 2 bases; J trimming: 6 bases; junction bases outside the gene matches: 7. CDR3 length: 15 amino acids. Germline lookup yields CDR1 MDHEN and CDR2 SYDVKM. The CDR3 here is CASSLVDRSSQPQHF. The CDR3 DNA sequence: TGTGCCAGCAGTTTAGTGGACAGGTCTAGTCAGCCCCAGCATTTT.

This chain joins TRBV19 and TRBJ1-1; D remains unclear. The V gene lost 4 bases and the J gene lost 3 bases, with 18 bases spanning the gap. Per the germline V gene, CDR1 is LNHDA and CDR2 is SQIVND (reference sequence). CDR3 length equals 16 residues. CDR3 amino acids: CASSKPHSSRDTEAFF. In DNA form, the CDR3 reads TGTGCCAGTAGTAAACCACATAGCTCTCGGGACACTGAAGCTTTCTTT.

The chain is built from TRBV5-1 and TRBJ1-1; possible D gene TRBD1, 5 bases. The CDR3 sequence is 12 residues long. Germline loops: CDR1 SGHRS, CDR2 YFSETQ. The V and J ends lost 4 bases and 3 bases respectively, with 7 bases between them. The CDR3 DNA reads TGCGCCAGCAGCCGGGACGACACTGAAGCTTTCTTT. The encoded protein is CASSRDDTEAFF.

This sequence joins TRBV2 and TRBJ1-2, with 10 nucleotides matching TRBD1. Per the germline V gene, CDR1 is SNHLY and CDR2 is FYNNEI. The CDR3 consists of 12 residues. With 6 bases clipped from V and 7 bases from J, the junction kept 2 bases outside the gene matches. CDR3 amino acids: CASRGDRGGYTF. CDR3 sequence (DNA): TGTGCCAGCAGAGGGGACAGGGGTGGCTACACCTTC. Looking up the rest from reference TRBV2 and TRBJ1-2 gives the full variable domain: EPEVTQTPSHQVTQMGQEVILRCVPISNHLYFYWYRQILGQKVEFLVSFYNNEISEKSEIFDDQFSVERPDGSNFTLKIRSTKLEDSAMYFCASRGDRGGYTFGSGTRLTVV.

CDR3 sequence: CASSVDRLNEQFF. The DNA of the CDR3 is TGTGCCAGTAGTGTTGACAGGCTTAATGAGCAGTTCTTC. The rearrangement uses TRBV19 and TRBJ2-1, with D perhaps TRBD1 (6 bases). This CDR3 is 13 amino acids long. V was trimmed by 5 bases and J by 7 bases, leaving 12 bases between them. Germline CDR1 reads LNHDA; CDR2 reads SQIVND (reference sequence).

This clone was seen a handful of times. The rearrangement uses TRBV2 and TRBJ1-5; D is possibly TRBD1 (5 bases). V lost 4 bases and J lost 2, with 9 bases in between. This CDR3 has 14 amino acids. Germline V lookup: CDR1 SNHLY, CDR2 FYNNEI. For the CDR3, the DNA is TGTGCCAGCAGTGCCAGGGTAGGCAATCAGCCCCAGCATTTT. This gives the protein CASSARVGNQPQHF.

This chain uses TRBV9 with TRBJ2-2; D call uncertain. The V gene's germline CDR1 is SGDLS and CDR2 YYNGEE. V lost 4 bases to trimming and J lost 4 bases, with 20 bases between them. The CDR3 totals 17 residues. The CDR3: CASSPSSPTSGTGELFF. In DNA form, the CDR3 reads TGTGCCAGCAGCCCCTCGTCCCCCACGTCGGGCACCGGGGAGCTGTTTTTT.

The rearrangement uses TRBV30 and TRBJ1-5, with D tentatively TRBD1 (5 bases). Germline V lookup: CDR1 GTSNPN, CDR2 SVGIG (reference sequence). The V end was cut by 1 base, the J end by 3 bases, with 10 bases between. CDR3 length equals 14 residues. This chain's CDR3 is CAWSAGGFNQPQHF. Here the CDR3 DNA reads TGTGCCTGGAGTGCCGGGGGTTTCAATCAGCCCCAGCATTTT. Variable domain in full (rest from reference TRBV30 and TRBJ1-5): SQTIHQWPATLVQPVGSPLSLECTVEGTSNPNLYWYRQAAGRGLQLLFYSVGIGQISSEVPQNLSASRPQDRQFILSSKKLLLSDSGFYLCAWSAGGFNQPQHFGDGTRLSIL.

The chain employs TRBV11-3 and TRBJ2-5; TRBD1 aligns across 11 bases. Trimming removed 4 bases from V and 4 bases from J; junction bases left unmatched: 5. This CDR3 region has 15 residues. Germline-derived CDR1 and CDR2 are SGHNT and YENEEA. CDR3 region: CASSSGQGAAETQYF. The CDR3 DNA reads TGTGCCAGCAGCTCCGGACAGGGGGCTGCAGAGACCCAGTACTTC.

The chain employs TRBV11-3 and TRBJ1-1; D call uncertain. This CDR3 contains 14 residues. The germline V gene has CDR1 SGHNT and CDR2 YENEEA. The V end lost 5 bases, the J end lost 6 bases, and 16 bases lay between the germline ends. Here the CDR3 reads CASSPTHGNSEAFF. The CDR3 nucleotides are TGTGCCAGCAGCCCGACCCACGGTAATTCTGAAGCTTTCTTT.

The genes are TRBV6-1 and TRBJ1-3, with TRBD1 matching over 7 bases. The CDR3 has 14 residues. Germline values: CDR1 MNHNS, CDR2 SASEGT. V lost 5 bases, J lost 2 bases, and 3 bases stayed unmatched. The CDR3 DNA sequence: TGTGCCAGCAGTCCGGGACAGCCTGGAAACACCATATATTTT. As protein: CASSPGQPGNTIYF.

The chain employs TRBV30 and TRBJ1-1, with 7 bases that match TRBD1. The germline V gene has CDR1 GTSNPN and CDR2 SVGIG (reference sequence). With 5 bases clipped from V and 0 bases from J, the junction kept 3 bases outside the gene matches. CDR3 length: 13 residues. DNA of the CDR3: TGTGCCTGGGGGGGACAGATGAACACTGAAGCTTTCTTT. Protein sequence: CAWGGQMNTEAFF.

The chain employs TRBV5-6 and TRBJ1-2; perhaps TRBD1 as D (6 bases). Per germline, CDR1 SGHDT and CDR2 YYEEEE. Trimming removed 9 bases from V and 2 bases from J, with 14 bases in between. The length of the CDR3 is 13 residues. The CDR3 sequence: CATARDINYGYTF. In DNA, the CDR3 is TGTGCCACCGCCCGGGACATCAACTATGGCTACACCTTC.

The genes are TRBV5-4 and TRBJ1-6; maybe TRBD1 (6 bases). CDR1 is SGHNT and CDR2 is YYREEE in the germline V gene (reference sequence). This CDR3 comprises 15 residues. The germline V and J ends were trimmed by 0 bases and 7 bases, with 11 bases remaining between them. The CDR3 nucleotides read TGTGCCAGCAGCTTGGAACAGGGAGAGAATTCACCCCTCCACTTT. Protein: CASSLEQGENSPLHF.

This chain connects TRBV5-1 to TRBJ1-1, with 9 bases that match TRBD1. CDR1 SGHRS and CDR2 YFSETQ come from the germline V gene. Losses at the gene ends were 1 base for V and 4 bases for J; bases not matched to a gene: 5. The CDR3 runs 15 residues. The CDR3 spells CASSLTTGGRTEAFF. CDR3 sequence (DNA): TGCGCCAGCAGCTTGACTACAGGGGGCCGCACTGAAGCTTTCTTT. Drawing the rest from reference TRBV5-1 and TRBJ1-1, the complete variable domain is KAGVTQTPRYLIKTRGQQVTLSCSPISGHRSVSWYQQTPGQGLQFLFEYFSETQRNKGNFPGRFSGRQFSNSRSEMNVSTLELGDSALYLCASSLTTGGRTEAFFGQGTRLTVV.

This chain joins TRBV7-2 and TRBJ1-2; D remains ambiguous. The CDR3 runs 13 residues. Germline CDR1 is SGHTA and CDR2 is FQGNSA. With 6 bases removed from V and 1 base from J, the gap between germline ends came to 9 bases. The DNA of the CDR3 is TGTGCCAGCAGATCTGGCGTTAACTATGGCTACACCTTC. As protein: CASRSGVNYGYTF.